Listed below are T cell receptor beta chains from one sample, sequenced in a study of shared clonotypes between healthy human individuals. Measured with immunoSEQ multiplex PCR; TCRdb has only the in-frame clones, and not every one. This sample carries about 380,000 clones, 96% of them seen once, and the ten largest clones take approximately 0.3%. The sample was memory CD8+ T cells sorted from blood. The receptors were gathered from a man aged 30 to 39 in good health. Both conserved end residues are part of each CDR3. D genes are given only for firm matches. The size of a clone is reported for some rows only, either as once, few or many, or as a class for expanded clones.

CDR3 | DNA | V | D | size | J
CASLAGGANYGYTF | TGTGCCAGCCTGGCGGGAGGTGCTAACTATGGCTACACCTTC | TRBV28 | - | - | TRBJ1-2
CASSTGSQPQHF | TGTGCCAGTAGTACGGGGAGTCAGCCCCAGCATTTT | TRBV19 | - | - | TRBJ1-5
CASSPVAGDSNEQFF | TGTGCCAGCAGTCCCGTAGCGGGAGATAGCAATGAGCAGTTCTTC | TRBV2 | TRBD2 | - | TRBJ2-1
CASSFRETGLSYTDTQYF | TGTGCCAGCAGCTTCAGAGAGACAGGGCTCAGCTACACAGATACGCAGTATTTT | TRBV5-5 | TRBD1 | - | TRBJ2-3
CASSFSSNNEQFF | TGTGCCAGCAGCTTTTCTTCCAACAATGAGCAGTTCTTC | TRBV11-3 | - | once | TRBJ2-1
CASSVARLSGNTIYF | TGTGCCAGCAGTGTGGCACGGCTCTCTGGAAACACCATATATTTT | TRBV2 | - | - | TRBJ1-3
CAWSVSRGVSNQPQHF | TGTGCCTGGAGTGTAAGCAGGGGCGTGAGCAATCAGCCCCAGCATTTT | TRBV30 | - | - | TRBJ1-5
CASSLGQGPTEAFF | TGCGCCAGCAGCTTGGGACAGGGTCCCACTGAAGCTTTCTTT | TRBV5-1 | TRBD1 | - | TRBJ1-1
CASSEGTVRVYQPQHF | TGTGCCAGCAGTGAAGGGACAGTGAGGGTTTATCAGCCCCAGCATTTT | TRBV2 | - | - | TRBJ1-5
CASSKLAGGNYEQYF | TGTGCCAGCAGCAAACTAGCGGGGGGAAACTACGAGCAGTACTTC | TRBV13 | TRBD2 | - | TRBJ2-7
CASSSRQGPPLNTEAFF | TGTGCCAGCAGCTCCCGACAGGGGCCCCCTTTGAACACTGAAGCTTTCTTT | TRBV7-8 | TRBD1 | - | TRBJ1-1
CASSLVASAGETQYF | TGTGCCAGCAGCTTAGTGGCTAGCGCTGGCGAGACCCAGTACTTC | TRBV7-2 | - | - | TRBJ2-5
CASSAGTGVAYEQYF | TGTGCCAGCAGCGCCGGGACAGGGGTCGCCTACGAGCAGTACTTC | TRBV28 | TRBD1 | - | TRBJ2-7
CASSDGPRGLAYQGEQYF | TGTGCCAGCAGCGACGGCCCCCGGGGCCTAGCGTACCAGGGTGAGCAGTACTTC | TRBV9 | - | - | TRBJ2-7
CASSLAGTGGTDTQYF | TGCGCCAGCAGCTTGGCCGGGACAGGGGGGACAGATACGCAGTATTTT | TRBV5-1 | TRBD1 | - | TRBJ2-3
CATSREWDRTGELFF | TGTGCCACCAGCAGAGAATGGGATCGGACCGGGGAGCTGTTTTTT | TRBV15 | - | - | TRBJ2-2
CASSLKEAGVPKNIQYF | TGTGCCAGCAGCTTAAAGGAGGCAGGGGTACCCAAAAACATTCAGTACTTC | TRBV7-9 | - | - | TRBJ2-4
CASSFQGPSQPQHF | TGCGCCAGCAGCTTCCAGGGGCCGAGTCAGCCCCAGCATTTT | TRBV4-1 | - | few | TRBJ1-5
CASSLMDGGYEQYF | TGTGCCAGCAGTTTGATGGACGGAGGCTACGAGCAGTACTTC | TRBV11-1 | - | - | TRBJ2-7
CASSPGLKETQYF | TGTGCCAGCTCACCAGGACTAAAAGAGACCCAGTACTTC | TRBV18 | - | - | TRBJ2-5